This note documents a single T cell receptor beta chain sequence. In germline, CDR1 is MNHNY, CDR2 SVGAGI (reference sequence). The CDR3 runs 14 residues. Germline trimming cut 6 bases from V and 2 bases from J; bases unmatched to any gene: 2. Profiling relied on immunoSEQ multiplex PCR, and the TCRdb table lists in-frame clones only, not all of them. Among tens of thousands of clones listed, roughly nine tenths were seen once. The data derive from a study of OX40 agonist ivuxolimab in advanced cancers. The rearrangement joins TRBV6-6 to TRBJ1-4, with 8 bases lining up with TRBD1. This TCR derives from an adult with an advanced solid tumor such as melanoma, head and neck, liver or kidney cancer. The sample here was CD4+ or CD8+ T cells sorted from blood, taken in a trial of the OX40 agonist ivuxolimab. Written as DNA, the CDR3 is TGTGCCAGCAGCCGGGACAGGACTAATGAAAAACTGTTTTTT. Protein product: CASSRDRTNEKLFF.